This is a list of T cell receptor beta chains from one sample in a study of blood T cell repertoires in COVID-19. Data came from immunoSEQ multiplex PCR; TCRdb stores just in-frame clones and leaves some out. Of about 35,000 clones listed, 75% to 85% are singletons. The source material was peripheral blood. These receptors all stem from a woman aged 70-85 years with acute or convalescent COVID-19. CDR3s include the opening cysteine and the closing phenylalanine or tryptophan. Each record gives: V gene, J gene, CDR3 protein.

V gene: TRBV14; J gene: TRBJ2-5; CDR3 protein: CASSQAPQETQYF
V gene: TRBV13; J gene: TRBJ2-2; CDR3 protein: CASSLGGRALTGELFF
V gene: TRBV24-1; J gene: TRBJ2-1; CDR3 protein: CATSDRAGEEFF
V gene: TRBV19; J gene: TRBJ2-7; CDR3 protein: CASGKLAGGHEQYF
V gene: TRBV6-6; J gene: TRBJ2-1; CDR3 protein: CASSPDVRVLRYNEQFF
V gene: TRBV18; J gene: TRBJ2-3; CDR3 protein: CASSPTPGSETNTDTQYF
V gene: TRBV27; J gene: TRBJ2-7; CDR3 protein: CASRTRGLAAYEQYF
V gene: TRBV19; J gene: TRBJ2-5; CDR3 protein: CASRGTGVRETQYF
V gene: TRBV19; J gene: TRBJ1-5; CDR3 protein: CASSIDPFVGHSTYSNQPQHF
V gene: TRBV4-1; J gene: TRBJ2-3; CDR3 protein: CASSQEYSTDTQYF